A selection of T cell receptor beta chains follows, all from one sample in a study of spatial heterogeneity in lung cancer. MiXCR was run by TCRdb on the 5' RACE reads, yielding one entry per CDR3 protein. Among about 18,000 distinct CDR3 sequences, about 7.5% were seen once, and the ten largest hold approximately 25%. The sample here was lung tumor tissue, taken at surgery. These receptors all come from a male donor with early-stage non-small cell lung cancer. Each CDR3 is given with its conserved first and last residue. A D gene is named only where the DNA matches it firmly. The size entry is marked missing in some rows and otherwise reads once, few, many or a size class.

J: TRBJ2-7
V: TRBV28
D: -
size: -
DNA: TGTGCCAGCAGTTTAACTTCCCGGGATGCCTACGAGCAGTACTTC
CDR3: CASSLTSRDAYEQYF

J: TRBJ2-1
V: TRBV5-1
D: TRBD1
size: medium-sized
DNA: TGCGCCAGCAGCCTCGCCGGACAGGGGGCTTTCAATGAGCAGTTCTTC
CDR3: CASSLAGQGAFNEQFF

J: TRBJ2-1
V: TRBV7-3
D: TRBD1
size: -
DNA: TGTGCCAGCAGCCGGGCGGACAGGGATTTGAATGAGCAGTTCTTC
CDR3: CASSRADRDLNEQFF

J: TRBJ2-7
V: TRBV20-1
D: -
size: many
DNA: TGCAGTGGCAGTCCTCTCGGGACCCTCGTGAGCGAGCAGTACTTC
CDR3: CSGSPLGTLVSEQYF

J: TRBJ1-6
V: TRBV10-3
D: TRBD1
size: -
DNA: TGTGCCATCAGACGGGACAGGGAATTGGGTTCACCCCTCCACTTT
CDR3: CAIRRDRELGSPLHF

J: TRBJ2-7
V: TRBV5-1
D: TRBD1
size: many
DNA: TGCGCCAGCAAACCTAGGCCCCCCGGACAGGGGGGCGAGCAGTACTTC
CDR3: CASKPRPPGQGGEQYF

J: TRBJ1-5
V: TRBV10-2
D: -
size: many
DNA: TGCGCCAGCACTGTTATGGGCAATCAGCCCCAGCATTTT
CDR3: CASTVMGNQPQHF

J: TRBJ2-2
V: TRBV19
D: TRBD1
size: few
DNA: TGTGCCAGTAAGGCCAGGGGGCTCTCCGGGGAGCTGTTTTTT
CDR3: CASKARGLSGELFF

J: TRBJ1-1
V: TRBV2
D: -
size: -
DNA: TGTGCCAGCAGGGGCAGGAGGGTCACTGAAGCTTTCTTT
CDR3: CASRGRRVTEAFF

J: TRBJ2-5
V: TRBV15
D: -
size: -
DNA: TGTGCCACCAGCAGGCCAGAAGAGACCCAGTACTTC
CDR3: CATSRPEETQYF

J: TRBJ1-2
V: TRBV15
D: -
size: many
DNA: TGTGCCACCAGCAGAGATTACGGCGAAGTCAACTATGGCTACACCTTC
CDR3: CATSRDYGEVNYGYTF

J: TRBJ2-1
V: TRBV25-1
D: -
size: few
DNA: TGTGCCAGCGAATTTAGCGGAAATGAGCAGTTCTTC
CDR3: CASEFSGNEQFF

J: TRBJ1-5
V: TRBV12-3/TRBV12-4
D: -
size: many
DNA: TGTGCCAGCAGTACCTCCCTTCGGGAGGTCGATCAGCCCCAGCATTTT
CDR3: CASSTSLREVDQPQHF

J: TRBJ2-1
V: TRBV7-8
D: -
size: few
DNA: TGTGCCAGCAGCTTTGCGACGCCAGAAGATGAGCAGTTCTTC
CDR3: CASSFATPEDEQFF

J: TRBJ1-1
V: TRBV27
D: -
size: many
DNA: TGTGCCAGCAGCTCTCTCGACCTTGGGTCCACTGAAGCTTTCTTT
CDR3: CASSSLDLGSTEAFF

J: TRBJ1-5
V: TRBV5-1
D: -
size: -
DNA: TGCGCCAGCTCGACCGGTAGGGGCAATCAGCCCCAGCATTTT
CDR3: CASSTGRGNQPQHF

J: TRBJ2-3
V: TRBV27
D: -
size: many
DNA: TGTGCCAGCAGTTTGTTTCCCAGGGCAGATACGCAGTATTTT
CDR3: CASSLFPRADTQYF

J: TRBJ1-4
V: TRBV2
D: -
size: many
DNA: TGTGCCAGCAGGGGACCGAATGAAAAACTGTTTTTT
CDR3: CASRGPNEKLFF

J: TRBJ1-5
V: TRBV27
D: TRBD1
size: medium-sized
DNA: TGTGCCAGCAGGGGGACAGGGAATCCCAAAAGTCAGCCCCAGCATTTT
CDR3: CASRGTGNPKSQPQHF

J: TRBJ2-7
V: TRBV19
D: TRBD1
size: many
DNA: TGTGCCAGCTCAGAGACAGGGGGCTACGAGCAGTACTTC
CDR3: CASSETGGYEQYF

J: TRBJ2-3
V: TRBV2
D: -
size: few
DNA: TGTGCCAGCAGTCCGGGTCTCCAAGGGGGCACAGATACGCAGTATTTT
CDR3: CASSPGLQGGTDTQYF

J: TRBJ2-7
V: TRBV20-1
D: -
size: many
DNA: TGCTCCCAGGGTATCGACGAGCAGTACTTC
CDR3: CSQGIDEQYF

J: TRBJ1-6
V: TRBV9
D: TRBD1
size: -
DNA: TGTGCCAGCAGCCCGCGGGGACAGGGGGATTCACCCCTCCACTTT
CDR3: CASSPRGQGDSPLHF

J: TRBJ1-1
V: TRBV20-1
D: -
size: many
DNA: TGCAGTGCTACAGCCTGGGCCACTGAAGCTTTCTTT
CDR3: CSATAWATEAFF

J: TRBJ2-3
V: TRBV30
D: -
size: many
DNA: TGTGCCTGGAGTGTAGGGGGGGCAGATACGCAGTATTTT
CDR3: CAWSVGGADTQYF

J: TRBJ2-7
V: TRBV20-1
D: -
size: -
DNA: TGCAGTGCTAGAGATATAGACATGGGCACCTACGAGCAGTACTTC
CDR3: CSARDIDMGTYEQYF

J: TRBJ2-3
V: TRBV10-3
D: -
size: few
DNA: TGTGCCATCAGGGGGCACGCAGATACGCAGTATTTT
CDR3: CAIRGHADTQYF

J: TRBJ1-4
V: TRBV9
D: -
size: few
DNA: TGTGCCAGCAGCGGCTCGACAGGTTCTTCTGAAAAACTGTTTTTT
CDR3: CASSGSTGSSEKLFF

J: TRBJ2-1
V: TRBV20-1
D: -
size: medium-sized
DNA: TGCAGTGCTGGTGTGGAGCAGTTCTTC
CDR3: CSAGVEQFF

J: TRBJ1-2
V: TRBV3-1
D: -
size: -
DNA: TGTGCCAGCAGCCAAGTTCAGGGGAGCGGTGGCTACACCTTC
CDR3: CASSQVQGSGGYTF

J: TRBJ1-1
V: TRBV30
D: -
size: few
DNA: TGTGCCTGGAGCAGGGTGGGCTCCGCTGGGGGCACTGAAGCTTTCTTT
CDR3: CAWSRVGSAGGTEAFF

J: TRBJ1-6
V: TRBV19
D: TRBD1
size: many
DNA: TGTGCCAGTAGCGGACAGGAGTATTCACCCCTCCACTTT
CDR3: CASSGQEYSPLHF

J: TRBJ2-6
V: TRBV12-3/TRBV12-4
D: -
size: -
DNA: TGTGCCAGCCGTCCAGGGGCCTCCCTCTCTGGGGCCAACGTCCTGACTTTC
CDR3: CASRPGASLSGANVLTF

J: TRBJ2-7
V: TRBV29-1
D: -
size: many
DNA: TGCAGCGTTGAAGGTCGGGGGACCTACGAGCAGTACTTC
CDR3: CSVEGRGTYEQYF

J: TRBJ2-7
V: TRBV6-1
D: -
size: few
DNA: TGTGCCAGCAGTGAACTCTTACAAGGCCCCTCCGAGCAGTACTTC
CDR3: CASSELLQGPSEQYF

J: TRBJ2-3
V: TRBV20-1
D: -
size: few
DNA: TGCAGTGCTAGAGAGTGGCCAGGGGTCACAGATACGCAGTATTTT
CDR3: CSAREWPGVTDTQYF

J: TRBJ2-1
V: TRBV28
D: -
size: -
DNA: TGTGCCAGCAGTCCCGATTCCCAGAGAGGAAGGTCCTACAATGAGCAGTTCTTC
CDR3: CASSPDSQRGRSYNEQFF

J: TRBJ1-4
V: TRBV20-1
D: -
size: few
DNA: TGCAGTGCTAGAGAAGGGGTCAACGAAAAACTGTTTTTT
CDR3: CSAREGVNEKLFF

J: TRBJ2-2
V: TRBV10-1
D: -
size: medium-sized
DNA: TGCGCCAGCAGTGAGGGTGGCGGGGAGCTGTTTTTT
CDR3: CASSEGGGELFF

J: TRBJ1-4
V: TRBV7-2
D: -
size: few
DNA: TGTGCCAGCAGCTTAAACCGAGGAGGGGAAAAACTGTTTTTT
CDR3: CASSLNRGGEKLFF

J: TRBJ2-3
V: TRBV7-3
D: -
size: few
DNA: TGTGCCAGCAGCAGGTTGGCGGTTGCGCAGTATTTT
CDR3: CASSRLAVAQYF

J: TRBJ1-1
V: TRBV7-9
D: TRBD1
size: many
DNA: TGTGCCAGCAGGTCCCAGGGGGTTGGCACTGAAGCTTTCTTT
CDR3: CASRSQGVGTEAFF

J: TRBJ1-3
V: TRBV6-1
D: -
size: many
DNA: TGTGCCAGCAGCCTCGGACCTTCTGGAAACACCATATATTTT
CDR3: CASSLGPSGNTIYF

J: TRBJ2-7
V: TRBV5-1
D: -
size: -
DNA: TGCGCCAGCAGCTTTTCCCTCGGGACAACCTACGAGCAGTACTTC
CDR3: CASSFSLGTTYEQYF

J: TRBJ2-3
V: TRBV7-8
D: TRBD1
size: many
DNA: TGTGCCAGCAGCCTATCGACAGGGAGCACAGATACGCAGTATTTT
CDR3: CASSLSTGSTDTQYF